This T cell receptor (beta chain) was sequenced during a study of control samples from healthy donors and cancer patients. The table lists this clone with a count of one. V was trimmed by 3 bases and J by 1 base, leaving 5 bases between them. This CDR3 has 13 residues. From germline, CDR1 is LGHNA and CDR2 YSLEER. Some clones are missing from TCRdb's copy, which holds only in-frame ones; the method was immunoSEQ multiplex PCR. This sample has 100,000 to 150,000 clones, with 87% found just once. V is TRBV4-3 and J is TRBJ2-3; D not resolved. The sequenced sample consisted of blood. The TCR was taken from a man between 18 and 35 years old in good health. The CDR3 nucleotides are TGCGCCAGCAGCCAGGGCCGCACAGATACGCAGTATTTT. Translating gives CASSQGRTDTQYF.